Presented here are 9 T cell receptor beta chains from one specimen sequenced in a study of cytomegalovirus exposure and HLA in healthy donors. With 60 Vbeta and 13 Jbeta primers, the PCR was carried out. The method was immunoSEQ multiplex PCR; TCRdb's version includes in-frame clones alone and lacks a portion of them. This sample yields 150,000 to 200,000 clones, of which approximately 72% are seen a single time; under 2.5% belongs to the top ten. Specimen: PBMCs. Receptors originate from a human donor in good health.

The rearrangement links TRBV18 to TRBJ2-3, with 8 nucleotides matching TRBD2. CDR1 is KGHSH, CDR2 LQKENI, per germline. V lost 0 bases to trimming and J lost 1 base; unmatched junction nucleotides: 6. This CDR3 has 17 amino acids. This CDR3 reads CASSPPGGGQGTDTQYF. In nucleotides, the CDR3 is TGTGCCAGCTCACCACCGGGCGGGGGGCAAGGCACAGATACGCAGTATTTT.

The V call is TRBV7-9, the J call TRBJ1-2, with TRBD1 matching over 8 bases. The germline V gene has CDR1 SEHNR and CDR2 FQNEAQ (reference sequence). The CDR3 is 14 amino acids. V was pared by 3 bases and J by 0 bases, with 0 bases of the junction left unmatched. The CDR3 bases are TGTGCCAGCAGCTTGGACAGGGCTAACTATGGCTACACCTTC. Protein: CASSLDRANYGYTF. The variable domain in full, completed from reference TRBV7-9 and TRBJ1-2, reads DTGVSQNPRHKITKRGQNVTFRCDPISEHNRLYWYRQTLGQGPEFLTYFQNEAQLEKSRLLSDRFSAERPKGSFSTLEIQRTEQGDSAMYLCASSLDRANYGYTFGSGTRLTVV.

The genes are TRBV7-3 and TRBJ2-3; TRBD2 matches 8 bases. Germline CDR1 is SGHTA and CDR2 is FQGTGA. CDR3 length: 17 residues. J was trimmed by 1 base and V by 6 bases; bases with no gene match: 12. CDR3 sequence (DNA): TGTGCCAGCAGACCCCCCGGGGGGGTGGGTGGCACAGATACGCAGTATTTT. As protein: CASRPPGGVGGTDTQYF.

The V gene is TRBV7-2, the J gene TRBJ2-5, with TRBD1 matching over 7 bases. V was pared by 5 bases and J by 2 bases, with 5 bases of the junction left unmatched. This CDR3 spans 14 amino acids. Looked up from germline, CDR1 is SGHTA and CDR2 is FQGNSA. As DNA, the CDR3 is TGTGCCAGCAGCCCTGACAGGGAACAAGAGACCCAGTACTTC. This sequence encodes CASSPDREQETQYF.

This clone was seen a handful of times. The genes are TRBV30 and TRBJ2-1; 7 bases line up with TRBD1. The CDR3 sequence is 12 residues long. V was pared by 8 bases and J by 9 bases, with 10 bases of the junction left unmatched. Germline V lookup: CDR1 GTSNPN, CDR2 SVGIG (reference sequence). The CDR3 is CARDRERSEQFF. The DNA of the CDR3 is TGTGCCCGAGACAGGGAGAGGAGTGAGCAGTTCTTC.

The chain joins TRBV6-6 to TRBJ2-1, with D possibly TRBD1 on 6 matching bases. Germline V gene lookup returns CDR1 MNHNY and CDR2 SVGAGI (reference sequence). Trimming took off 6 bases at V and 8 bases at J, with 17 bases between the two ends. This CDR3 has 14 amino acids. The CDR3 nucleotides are TGTGCCAGCAGCAACAGGGAAACGTTTGATGAGCAGTTCTTC. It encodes CASSNRETFDEQFF.

CDR3 DNA sequence: TGTGCCAGCAGCCAAGTAAGCCCCACCGGGGAGCTGTTTTTT. It translates to CASSQVSPTGELFF. This chain links TRBV4-2 with TRBJ2-2; D is unresolved. There are 14 residues in the CDR3. V lost 1 base to trimming and J lost 4 bases, with 7 bases between them. Germline loops: CDR1 LGHNA, CDR2 YNFKEQ.

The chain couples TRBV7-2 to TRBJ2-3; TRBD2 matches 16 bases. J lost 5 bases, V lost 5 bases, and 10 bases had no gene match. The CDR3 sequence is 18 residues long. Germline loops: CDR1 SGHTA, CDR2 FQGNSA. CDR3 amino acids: CASSETGLAGGPGDTQYF. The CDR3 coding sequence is TGTGCCAGCAGCGAAACGGGACTAGCGGGGGGGCCGGGAGATACGCAGTATTTT.

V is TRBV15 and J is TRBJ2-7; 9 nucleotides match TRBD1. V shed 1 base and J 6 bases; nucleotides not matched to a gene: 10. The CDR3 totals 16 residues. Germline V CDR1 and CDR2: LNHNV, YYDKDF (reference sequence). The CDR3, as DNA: TGTGCCACCAGCAGAGCCCCCGGGACAGGGCTACGCGAGCAGTACTTC. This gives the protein CATSRAPGTGLREQYF. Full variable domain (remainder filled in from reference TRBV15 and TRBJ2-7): DAMVIQNPRYQVTQFGKPVTLSCSQTLNHNVMYWYQQKSSQAPKLLFHYYDKDFNNEADTPDNFQSRRPNTSFCFLDIRSPGLGDTAMYLCATSRAPGTGLREQYFGPGTRLTVT.